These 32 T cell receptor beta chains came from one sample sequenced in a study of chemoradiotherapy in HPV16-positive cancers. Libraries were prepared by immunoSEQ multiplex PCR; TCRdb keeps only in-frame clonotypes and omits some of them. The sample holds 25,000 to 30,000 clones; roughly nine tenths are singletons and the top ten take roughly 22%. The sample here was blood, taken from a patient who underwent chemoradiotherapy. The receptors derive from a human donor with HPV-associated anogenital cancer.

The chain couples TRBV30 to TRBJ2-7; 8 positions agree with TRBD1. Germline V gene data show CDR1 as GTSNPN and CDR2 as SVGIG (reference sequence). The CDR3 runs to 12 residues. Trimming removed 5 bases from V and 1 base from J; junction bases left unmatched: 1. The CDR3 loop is CAWDRGSYEQYF. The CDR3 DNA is TGTGCCTGGGACAGGGGTTCCTACGAGCAGTACTTC.

CDR3 loop: CASSLPQESPYEQYF. The CDR3 bases are TGTGCCAGCAGCTTACCCCAGGAGTCCCCCTACGAGCAGTACTTC. The V call is TRBV5-4, the J call TRBJ2-7, with unresolved D. Trimming cost V 2 bases and J 2 bases, with 14 bases left between them. The CDR3 has 15 residues. From germline, CDR1 is SGHNT and CDR2 YYREEE (reference sequence).

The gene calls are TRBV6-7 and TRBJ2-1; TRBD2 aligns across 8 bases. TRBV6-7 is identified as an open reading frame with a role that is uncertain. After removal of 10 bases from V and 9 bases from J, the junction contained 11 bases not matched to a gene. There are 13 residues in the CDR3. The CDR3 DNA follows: TGTGCCACCCCGGGGGGGCCAATGAGTGAGCAGTTCTTC. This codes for CATPGGPMSEQFF.

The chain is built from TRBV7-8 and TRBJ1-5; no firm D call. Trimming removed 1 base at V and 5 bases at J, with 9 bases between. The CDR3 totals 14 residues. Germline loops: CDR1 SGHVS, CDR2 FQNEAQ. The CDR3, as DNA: TGTGCCAGCAGCTTAGTAAGTACGGATCAGCCCCAGCATTTT. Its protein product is CASSLVSTDQPQHF.

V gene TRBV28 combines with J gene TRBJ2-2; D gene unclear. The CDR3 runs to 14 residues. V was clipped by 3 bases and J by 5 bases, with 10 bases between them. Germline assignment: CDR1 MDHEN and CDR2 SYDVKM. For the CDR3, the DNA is TGTGCCAGCAGTTTGGGCAGTCCTACCGGGGAGCTGTTTTTT. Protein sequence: CASSLGSPTGELFF.

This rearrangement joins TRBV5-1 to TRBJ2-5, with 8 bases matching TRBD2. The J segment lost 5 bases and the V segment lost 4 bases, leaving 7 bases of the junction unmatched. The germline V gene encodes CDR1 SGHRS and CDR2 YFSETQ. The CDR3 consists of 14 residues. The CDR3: CASSSGLASETQYF. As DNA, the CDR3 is TGCGCCAGCAGCAGCGGACTAGCCTCGGAGACCCAGTACTTC. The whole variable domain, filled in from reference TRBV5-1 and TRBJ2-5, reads KAGVTQTPRYLIKTRGQQVTLSCSPISGHRSVSWYQQTPGQGLQFLFEYFSETQRNKGNFPGRFSGRQFSNSRSEMNVSTLELGDSALYLCASSSGLASETQYFGPGTRLLVL.

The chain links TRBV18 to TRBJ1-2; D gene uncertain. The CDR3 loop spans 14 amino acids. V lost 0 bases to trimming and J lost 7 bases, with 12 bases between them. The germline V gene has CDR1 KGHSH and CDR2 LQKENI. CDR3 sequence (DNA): TGTGCCAGCTCACCACCGACCCCCTGGGGTGGCTACACCTTC. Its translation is CASSPPTPWGGYTF.

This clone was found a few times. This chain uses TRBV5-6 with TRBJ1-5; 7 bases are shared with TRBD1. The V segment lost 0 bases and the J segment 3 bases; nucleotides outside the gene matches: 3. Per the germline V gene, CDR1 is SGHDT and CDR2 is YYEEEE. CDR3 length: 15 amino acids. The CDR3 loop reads CASSLADRPNQPQHF. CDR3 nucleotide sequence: TGTGCCAGCAGCTTGGCGGACAGGCCCAATCAGCCCCAGCATTTT.

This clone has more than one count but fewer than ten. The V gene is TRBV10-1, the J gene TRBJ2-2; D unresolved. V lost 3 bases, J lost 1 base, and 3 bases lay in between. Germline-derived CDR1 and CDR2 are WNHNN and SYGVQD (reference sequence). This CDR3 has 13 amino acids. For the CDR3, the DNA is TGCGCCAGCAGTGAAATGAACACCGGGGAGCTGTTTTTT. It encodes CASSEMNTGELFF.

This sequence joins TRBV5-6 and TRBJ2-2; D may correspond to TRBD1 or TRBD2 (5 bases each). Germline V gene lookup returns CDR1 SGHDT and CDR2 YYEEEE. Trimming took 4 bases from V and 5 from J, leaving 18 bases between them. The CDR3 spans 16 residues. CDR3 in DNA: TGTGCCAGCAGCACTCTGGGGAGTAAGGGGACCGGGGAGCTGTTTTTT. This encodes CASSTLGSKGTGELFF.

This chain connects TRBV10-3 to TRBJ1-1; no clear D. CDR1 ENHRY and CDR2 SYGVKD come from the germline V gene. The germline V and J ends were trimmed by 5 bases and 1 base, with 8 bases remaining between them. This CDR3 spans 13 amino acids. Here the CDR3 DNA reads TGTGCCATCAGTTCGACCGGGAACACTGAAGCTTTCTTT. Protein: CAISSTGNTEAFF.

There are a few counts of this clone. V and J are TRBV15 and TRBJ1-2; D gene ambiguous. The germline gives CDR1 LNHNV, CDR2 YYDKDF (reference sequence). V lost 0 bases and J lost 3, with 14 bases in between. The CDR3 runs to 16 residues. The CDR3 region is CATSRDEAVSYYGYTF. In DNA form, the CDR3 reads TGTGCCACCAGCAGAGATGAGGCGGTATCGTACTATGGCTACACCTTC.

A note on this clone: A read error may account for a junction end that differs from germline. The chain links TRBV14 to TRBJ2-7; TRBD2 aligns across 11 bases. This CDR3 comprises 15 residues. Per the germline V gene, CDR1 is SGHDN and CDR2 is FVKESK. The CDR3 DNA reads TGTGCCAGCAGCAAAGACGGGACTAGCGGCTACGAGCAGTACTTC. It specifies CASSKDGTSGYEQYF. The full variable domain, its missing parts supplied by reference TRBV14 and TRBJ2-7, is EAGVTQFPSHSVIEKGQTVTLRCDPISGHDNLYWYRRVMGKEIKFLLHFVKESKQDESGMPNNRFLAERTGGTYSTLKVQPAELEDSGVYFCASSKDGTSGYEQYFGPGTRLTVT.

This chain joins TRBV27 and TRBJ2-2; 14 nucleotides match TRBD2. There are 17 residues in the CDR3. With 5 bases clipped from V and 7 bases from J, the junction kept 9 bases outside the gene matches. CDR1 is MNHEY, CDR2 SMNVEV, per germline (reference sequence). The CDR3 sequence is CASSPMTSGRVSGELFF. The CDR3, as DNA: TGTGCCAGCAGTCCGATGACTAGCGGGAGGGTAAGCGGGGAGCTGTTTTTT.

Here the CDR3 DNA reads TGTGCCAGCTCCCCAGTGGGTAGCGGGAGTTACGAGCAGTACTTC. Protein product: CASSPVGSGSYEQYF. This chain uses TRBV18 with TRBJ2-7; TRBD2 aligns across 9 bases. This CDR3 is 15 amino acids long. V shed 6 bases and J 4 bases; nucleotides not matched to a gene: 10. Germline V lookup: CDR1 KGHSH, CDR2 LQKENI.

In nucleotides, the CDR3 is TGTGCCAGCAGTCTGCTTAGGGGGACTAGCGGGAGGGCGGTCCTGGAGACCCAGTACTTC. Translating gives CASSLLRGTSGRAVLETQYF. This chain links TRBV28 with TRBJ2-5; 16 positions agree with TRBD2. CDR1 MDHEN and CDR2 SYDVKM come from the germline V gene. Germline trimming cut 5 bases from V and 5 bases from J; bases unmatched to any gene: 17. The CDR3 extends over 20 amino acids. The variable domain in full, with the rest retrieved from reference TRBV28 and TRBJ2-5, is DVKVTQSSRYLVKRTGEKVFLECVQDMDHENMFWYRQDPGLGLRLIYFSYDVKMKEKGDIPEGYSVSREKKERFSLILESASTNQTSMYLCASSLLRGTSGRAVLETQYFGPGTRLLVL.

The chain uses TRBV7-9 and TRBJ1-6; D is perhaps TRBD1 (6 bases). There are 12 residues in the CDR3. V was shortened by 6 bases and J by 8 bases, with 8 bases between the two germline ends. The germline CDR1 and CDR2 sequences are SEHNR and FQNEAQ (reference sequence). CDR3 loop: CASRNRDSPLHF. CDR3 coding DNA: TGTGCCAGCAGGAACAGGGATTCACCCCTCCACTTT.

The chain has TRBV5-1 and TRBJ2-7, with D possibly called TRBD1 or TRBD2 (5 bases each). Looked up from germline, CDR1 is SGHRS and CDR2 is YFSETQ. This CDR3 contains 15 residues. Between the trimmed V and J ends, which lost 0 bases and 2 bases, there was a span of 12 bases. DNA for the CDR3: TGCGCCAGCAGCTTGGGAGGGACCATGACCTACGAGCAGTACTTC. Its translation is CASSLGGTMTYEQYF.

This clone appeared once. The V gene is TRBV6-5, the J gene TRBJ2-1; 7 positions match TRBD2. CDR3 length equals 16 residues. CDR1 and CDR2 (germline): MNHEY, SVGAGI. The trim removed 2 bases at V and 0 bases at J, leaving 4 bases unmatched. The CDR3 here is CASSYRLAHSYNEQFF. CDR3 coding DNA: TGTGCCAGCAGTTACCGACTAGCACACTCCTACAATGAGCAGTTCTTC.

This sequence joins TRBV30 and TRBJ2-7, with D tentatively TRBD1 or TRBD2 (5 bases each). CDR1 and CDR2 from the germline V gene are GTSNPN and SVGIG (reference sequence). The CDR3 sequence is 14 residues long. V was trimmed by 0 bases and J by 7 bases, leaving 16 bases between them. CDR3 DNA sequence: TGTGCCTGGAGTGTAGGGGCCGGGATGGGGGAGCAGTACTTC. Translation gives CAWSVGAGMGEQYF.

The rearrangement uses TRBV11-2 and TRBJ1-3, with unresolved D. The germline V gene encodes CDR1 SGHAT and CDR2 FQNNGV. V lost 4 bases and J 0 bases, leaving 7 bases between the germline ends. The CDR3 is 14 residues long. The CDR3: CASSSRSSGNTIYF. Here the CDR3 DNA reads TGTGCCAGCAGCTCTAGATCCTCTGGAAACACCATATATTTT.

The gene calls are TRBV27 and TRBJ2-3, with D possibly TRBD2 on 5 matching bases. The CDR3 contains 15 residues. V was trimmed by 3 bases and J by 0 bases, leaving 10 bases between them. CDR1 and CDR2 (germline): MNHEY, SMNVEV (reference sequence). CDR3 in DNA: TGTGCCAGCAGTTTCCGGGATCCTAGCACAGATACGCAGTATTTT. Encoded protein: CASSFRDPSTDTQYF.

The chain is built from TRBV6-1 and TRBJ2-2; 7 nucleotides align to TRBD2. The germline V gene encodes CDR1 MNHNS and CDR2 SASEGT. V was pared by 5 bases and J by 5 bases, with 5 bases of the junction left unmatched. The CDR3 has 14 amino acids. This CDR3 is CASSPLGGTGELFF. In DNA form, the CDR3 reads TGTGCCAGCAGTCCCTTGGGAGGGACCGGGGAGCTGTTTTTT.

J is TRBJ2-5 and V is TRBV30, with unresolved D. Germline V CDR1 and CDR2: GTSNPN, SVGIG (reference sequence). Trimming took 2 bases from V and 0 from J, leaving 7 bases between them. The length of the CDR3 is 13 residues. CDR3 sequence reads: CAWSFIDQETQYF. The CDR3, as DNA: TGTGCCTGGAGTTTCATAGACCAAGAGACCCAGTACTTC.

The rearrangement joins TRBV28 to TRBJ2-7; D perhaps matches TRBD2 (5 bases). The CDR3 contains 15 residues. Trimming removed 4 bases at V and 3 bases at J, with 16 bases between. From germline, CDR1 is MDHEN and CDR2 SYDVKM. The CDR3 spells CASSSTTGIFYEQYF. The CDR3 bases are TGTGCCAGCAGTTCAACAACCGGGATCTTCTACGAGCAGTACTTC.

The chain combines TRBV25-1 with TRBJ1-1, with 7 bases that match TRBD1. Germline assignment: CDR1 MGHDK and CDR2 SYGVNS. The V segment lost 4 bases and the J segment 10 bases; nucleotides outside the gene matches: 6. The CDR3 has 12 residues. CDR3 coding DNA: TGTGCCAGCAGTGCAGGGGGATGGCGAGCTTTCTTT. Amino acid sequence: CASSAGGWRAFF. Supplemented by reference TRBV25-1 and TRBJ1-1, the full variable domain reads EADIYQTPRYLVIGTGKKITLECSQTMGHDKMYWYQQDPGMELHLIHYSYGVNSTEKGDLSSESTVSRIRTEHFPLTLESARPSHTSQYLCASSAGGWRAFFGQGTRLTVV.

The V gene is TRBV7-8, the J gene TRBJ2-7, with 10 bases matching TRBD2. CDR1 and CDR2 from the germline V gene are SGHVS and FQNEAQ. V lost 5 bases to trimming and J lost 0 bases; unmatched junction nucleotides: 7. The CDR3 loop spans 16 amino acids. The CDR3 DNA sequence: TGTGCCAGCAGCCCGAGGGGGACTAGCGTCTCCTACGAGCAGTACTTC. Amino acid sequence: CASSPRGTSVSYEQYF.

CDR3 coding DNA: TGTGCCAGCAGTGAACAGCCCAGGGACGTAGTTGGCTACACCTTC. The encoded protein is CASSEQPRDVVGYTF. The chain links TRBV6-1 to TRBJ1-2; D is possibly TRBD1 (5 bases). The CDR3 is 15 residues long. In germline, CDR1 is MNHNS, CDR2 SASEGT. V was trimmed by 2 bases and J by 7 bases, leaving 17 bases between them.

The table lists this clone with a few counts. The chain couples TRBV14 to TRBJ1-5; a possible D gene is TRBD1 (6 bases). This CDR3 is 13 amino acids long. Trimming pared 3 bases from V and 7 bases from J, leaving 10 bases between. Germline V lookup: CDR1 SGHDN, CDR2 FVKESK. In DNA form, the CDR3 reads TGTGCCAGCAGCCACAGGGGAGGACAGCCCCAGCATTTT. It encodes CASSHRGGQPQHF.

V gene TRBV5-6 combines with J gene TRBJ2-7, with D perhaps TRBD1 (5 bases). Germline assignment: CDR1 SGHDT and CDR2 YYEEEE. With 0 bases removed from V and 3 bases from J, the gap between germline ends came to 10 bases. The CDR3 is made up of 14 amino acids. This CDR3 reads CASSLDRFDYEQYF. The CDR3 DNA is TGTGCCAGCAGCTTGGACAGGTTCGACTACGAGCAGTACTTC.

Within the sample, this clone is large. CDR3 nucleotides: TGTGCCAGCAGTTACGCATTTATGAACACTGAAGCTTTCTTT. Translation: CASSYAFMNTEAFF. This chain links TRBV6-5 with TRBJ1-1; D is uncertain. The germline V gene has CDR1 MNHEY and CDR2 SVGAGI. The CDR3 is made up of 14 amino acids. V lost 2 bases, J lost 0 bases, and 7 bases lay in between.

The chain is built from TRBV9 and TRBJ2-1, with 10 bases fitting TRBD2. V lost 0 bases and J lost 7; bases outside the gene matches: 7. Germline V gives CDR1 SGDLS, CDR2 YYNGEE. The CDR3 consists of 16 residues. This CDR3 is CASSVAPAGGLNEQFF. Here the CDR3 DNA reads TGTGCCAGCAGCGTAGCCCCAGCGGGGGGGCTTAATGAGCAGTTCTTC.